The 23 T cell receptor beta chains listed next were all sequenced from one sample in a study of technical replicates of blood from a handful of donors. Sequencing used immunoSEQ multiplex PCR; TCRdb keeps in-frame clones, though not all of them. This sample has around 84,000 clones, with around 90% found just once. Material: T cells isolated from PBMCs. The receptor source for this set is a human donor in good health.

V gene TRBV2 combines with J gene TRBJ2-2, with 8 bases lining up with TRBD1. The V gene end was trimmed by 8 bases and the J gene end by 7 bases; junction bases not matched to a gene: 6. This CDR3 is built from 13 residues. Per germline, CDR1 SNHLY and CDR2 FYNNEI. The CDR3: CASGGQGLGELFF. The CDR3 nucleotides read TGTGCCAGCGGCGGACAGGGTCTCGGGGAGCTGTTTTTT.

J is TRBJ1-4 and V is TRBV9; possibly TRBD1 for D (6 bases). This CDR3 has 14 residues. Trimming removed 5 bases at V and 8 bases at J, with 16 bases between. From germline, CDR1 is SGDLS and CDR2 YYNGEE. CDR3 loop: CASSRQGLEEKLFF. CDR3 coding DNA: TGTGCCAGCAGTCGCCAGGGGTTGGAGGAAAAACTGTTTTTT.

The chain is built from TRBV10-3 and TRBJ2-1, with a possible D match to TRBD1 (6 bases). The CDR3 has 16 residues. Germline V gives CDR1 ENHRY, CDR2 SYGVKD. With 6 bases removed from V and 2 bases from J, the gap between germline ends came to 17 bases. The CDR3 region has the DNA TGTGCCATCAGAGATTCACAGGGTAGGACCTACAATGAGCAGTTCTTC. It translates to CAIRDSQGRTYNEQFF.

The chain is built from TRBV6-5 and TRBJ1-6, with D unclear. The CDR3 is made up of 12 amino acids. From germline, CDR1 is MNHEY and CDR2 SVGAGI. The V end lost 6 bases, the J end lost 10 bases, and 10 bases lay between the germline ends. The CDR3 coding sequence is TGTGCCAGCAGCCAGAGGAACTCACCCCTCCACTTT. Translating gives CASSQRNSPLHF.

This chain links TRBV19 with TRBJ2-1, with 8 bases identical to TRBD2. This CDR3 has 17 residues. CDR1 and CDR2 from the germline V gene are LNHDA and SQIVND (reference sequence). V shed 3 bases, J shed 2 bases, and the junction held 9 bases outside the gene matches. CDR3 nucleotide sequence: TGTGCCAGTAGTATGGGTTATAGCGGGGTGCCCTACAATGAGCAGTTCTTC. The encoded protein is CASSMGYSGVPYNEQFF.

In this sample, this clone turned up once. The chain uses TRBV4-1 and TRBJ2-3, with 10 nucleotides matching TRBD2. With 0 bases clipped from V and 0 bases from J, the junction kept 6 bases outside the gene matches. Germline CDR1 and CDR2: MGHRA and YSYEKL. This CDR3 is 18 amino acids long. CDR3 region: CASSQEGWTSGSTDTQYF. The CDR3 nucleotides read TGCGCCAGCAGCCAAGAAGGTTGGACTAGCGGTAGCACAGATACGCAGTATTTT.

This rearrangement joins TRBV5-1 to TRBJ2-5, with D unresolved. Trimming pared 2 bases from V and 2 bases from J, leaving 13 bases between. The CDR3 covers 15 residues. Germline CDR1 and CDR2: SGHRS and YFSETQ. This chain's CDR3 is CASSFRDSGQETQYF. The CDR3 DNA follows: TGCGCCAGCAGCTTTCGCGACTCCGGGCAAGAGACCCAGTACTTC.

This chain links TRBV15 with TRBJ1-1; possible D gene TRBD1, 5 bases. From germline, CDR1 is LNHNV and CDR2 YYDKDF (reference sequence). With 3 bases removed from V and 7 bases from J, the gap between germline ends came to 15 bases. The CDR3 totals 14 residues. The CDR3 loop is CATSRMNPQGEAFF. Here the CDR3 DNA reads TGTGCCACCAGCAGGATGAACCCCCAGGGTGAAGCTTTCTTT.

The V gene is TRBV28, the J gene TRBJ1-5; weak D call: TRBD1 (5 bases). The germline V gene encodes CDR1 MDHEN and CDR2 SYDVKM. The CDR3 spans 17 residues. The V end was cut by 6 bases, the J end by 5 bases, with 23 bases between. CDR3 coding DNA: TGTGCCAGCAGCCCCGGCGTAGGGCGGGGGGGGGATCAGCCCCAGCATTTT. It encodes CASSPGVGRGGDQPQHF.

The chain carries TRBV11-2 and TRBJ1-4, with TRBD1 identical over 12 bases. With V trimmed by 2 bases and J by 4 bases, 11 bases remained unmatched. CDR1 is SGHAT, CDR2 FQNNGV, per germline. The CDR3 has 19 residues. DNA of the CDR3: TGTGCCAGCAGCTTAAGCCTCCGGGACAGGGGGCTTCGTAATGAAAAACTGTTTTTT. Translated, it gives CASSLSLRDRGLRNEKLFF.

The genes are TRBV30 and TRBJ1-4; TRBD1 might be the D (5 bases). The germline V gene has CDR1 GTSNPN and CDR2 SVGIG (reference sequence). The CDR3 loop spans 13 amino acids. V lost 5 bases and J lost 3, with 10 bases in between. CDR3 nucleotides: TGTGCCTGGGGCGGGGCAGCTAATGAAAAACTGTTTTTT. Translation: CAWGGAANEKLFF.

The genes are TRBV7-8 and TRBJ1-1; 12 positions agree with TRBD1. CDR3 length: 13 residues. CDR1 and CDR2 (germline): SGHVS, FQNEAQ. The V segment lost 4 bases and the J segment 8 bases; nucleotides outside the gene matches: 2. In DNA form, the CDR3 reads TGTGCCAGCAGCTGGGACAGGGGGCTAGAAGCTTTCTTT. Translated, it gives CASSWDRGLEAFF.

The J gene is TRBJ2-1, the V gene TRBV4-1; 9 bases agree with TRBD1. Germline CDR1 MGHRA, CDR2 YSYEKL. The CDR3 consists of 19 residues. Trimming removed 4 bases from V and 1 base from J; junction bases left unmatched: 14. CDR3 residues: CASSRFPIQGARSYNEQFF. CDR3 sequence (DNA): TGCGCCAGCAGCCGATTCCCGATACAGGGGGCAAGGTCCTACAATGAGCAGTTCTTC.

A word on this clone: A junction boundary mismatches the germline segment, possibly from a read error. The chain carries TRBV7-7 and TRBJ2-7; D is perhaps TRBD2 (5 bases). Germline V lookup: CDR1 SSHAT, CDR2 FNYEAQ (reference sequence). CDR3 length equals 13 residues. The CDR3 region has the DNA TGTGCTAGCAGCCCCCTCAGAGGCGGGGAGCAGTACTTC. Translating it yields CASSPLRGGEQYF.

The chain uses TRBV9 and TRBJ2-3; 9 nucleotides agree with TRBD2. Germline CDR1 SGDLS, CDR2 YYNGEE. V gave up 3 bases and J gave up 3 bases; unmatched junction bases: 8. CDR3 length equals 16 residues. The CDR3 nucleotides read TGTGCCAGCAGCGATCCTAGCGGGGTAACGACAGATACGCAGTATTTT. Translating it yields CASSDPSGVTTDTQYF.

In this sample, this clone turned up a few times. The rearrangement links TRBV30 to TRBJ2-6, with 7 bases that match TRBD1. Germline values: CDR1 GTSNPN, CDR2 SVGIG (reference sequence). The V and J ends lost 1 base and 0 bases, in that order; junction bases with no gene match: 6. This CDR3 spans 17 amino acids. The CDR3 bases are TGTGCCTGGAGTGCCGGACAGGTGTTCTCTGGGGCCAACGTCCTGACTTTC. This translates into CAWSAGQVFSGANVLTF.

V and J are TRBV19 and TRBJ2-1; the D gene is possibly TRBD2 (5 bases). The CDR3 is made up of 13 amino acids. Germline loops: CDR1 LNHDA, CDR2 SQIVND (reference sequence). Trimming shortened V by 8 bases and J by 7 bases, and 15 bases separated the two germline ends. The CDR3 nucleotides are TGTGCCAGTGGAGGCGGCAGAGGGAATGAGCAGTTCTTC. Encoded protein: CASGGGRGNEQFF. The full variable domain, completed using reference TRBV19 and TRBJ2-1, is DGGITQSPKYLFRKEGQNVTLSCEQNLNHDAMYWYRQDPGQGLRLIYYSQIVNDFQKGDIAEGYSVSREKKESFPLTVTSAQKNPTAFYLCASGGGRGNEQFFGPGTRLTVL.

The CDR3 spells CASSWAGADTEAFF. The CDR3 nucleotides are TGTGCCAGCAGTTGGGCAGGGGCTGACACTGAAGCTTTCTTT. The rearrangement joins TRBV27 to TRBJ1-1, with a possible D match to TRBD1 (6 bases). The germline CDR1 and CDR2 sequences are MNHEY and SMNVEV (reference sequence). This CDR3 contains 14 residues. The V and J ends lost 4 bases and 3 bases respectively, with 12 bases between them.

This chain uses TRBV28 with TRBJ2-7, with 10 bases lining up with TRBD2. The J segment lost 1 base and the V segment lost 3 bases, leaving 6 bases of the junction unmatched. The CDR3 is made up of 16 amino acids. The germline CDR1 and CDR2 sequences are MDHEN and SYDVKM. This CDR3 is CASSLGLAGGSYEQYF. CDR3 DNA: TGTGCCAGCAGTTTGGGTTTAGCGGGAGGATCCTACGAGCAGTACTTC.

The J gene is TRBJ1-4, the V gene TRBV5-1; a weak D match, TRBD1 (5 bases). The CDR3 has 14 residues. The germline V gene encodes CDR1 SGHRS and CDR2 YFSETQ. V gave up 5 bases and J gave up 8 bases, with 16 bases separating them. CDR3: CASRRDSDGEKLFF. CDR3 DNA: TGCGCCAGCAGGAGAGACAGCGATGGGGAAAAACTGTTTTTT. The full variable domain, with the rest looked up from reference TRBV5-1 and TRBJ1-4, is KAGVTQTPRYLIKTRGQQVTLSCSPISGHRSVSWYQQTPGQGLQFLFEYFSETQRNKGNFPGRFSGRQFSNSRSEMNVSTLELGDSALYLCASRRDSDGEKLFFGSGTQLSVL.

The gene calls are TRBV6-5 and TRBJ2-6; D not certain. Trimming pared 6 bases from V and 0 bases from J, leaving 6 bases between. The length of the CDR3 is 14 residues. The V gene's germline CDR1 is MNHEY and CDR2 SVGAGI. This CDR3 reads CASRSGSGANVLTF. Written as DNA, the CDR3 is TGTGCCAGCAGATCAGGCTCTGGGGCCAACGTCCTGACTTTC.

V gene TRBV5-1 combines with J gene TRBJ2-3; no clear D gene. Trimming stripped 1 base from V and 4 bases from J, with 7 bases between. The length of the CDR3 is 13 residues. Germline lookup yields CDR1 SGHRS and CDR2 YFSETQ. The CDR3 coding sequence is TGCGCCAGCAGCTTGCTTCCAGCAGATACGCAGTATTTT. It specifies CASSLLPADTQYF.

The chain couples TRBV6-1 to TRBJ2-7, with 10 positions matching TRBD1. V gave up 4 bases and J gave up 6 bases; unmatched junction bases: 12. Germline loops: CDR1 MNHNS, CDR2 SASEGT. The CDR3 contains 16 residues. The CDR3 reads CASSAGTGAIPLEQYF. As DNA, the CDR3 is TGTGCCAGCAGTGCCGGGACAGGGGCTATTCCGCTCGAGCAGTACTTC.